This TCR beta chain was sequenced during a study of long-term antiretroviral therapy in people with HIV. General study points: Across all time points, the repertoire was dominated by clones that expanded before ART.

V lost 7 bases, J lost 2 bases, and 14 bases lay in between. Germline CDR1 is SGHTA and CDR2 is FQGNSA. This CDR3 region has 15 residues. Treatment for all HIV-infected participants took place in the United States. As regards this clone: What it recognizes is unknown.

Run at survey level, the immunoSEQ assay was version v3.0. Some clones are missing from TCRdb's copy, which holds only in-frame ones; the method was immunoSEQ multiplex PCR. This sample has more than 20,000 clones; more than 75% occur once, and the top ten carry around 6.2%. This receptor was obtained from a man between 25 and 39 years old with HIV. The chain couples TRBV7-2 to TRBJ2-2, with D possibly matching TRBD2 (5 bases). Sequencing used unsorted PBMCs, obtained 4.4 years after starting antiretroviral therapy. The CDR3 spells CASNTDFSNTGELFF. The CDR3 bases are TGTGCCAGCAACACGGACTTTTCAAACACCGGGGAGCTGTTTTTT.